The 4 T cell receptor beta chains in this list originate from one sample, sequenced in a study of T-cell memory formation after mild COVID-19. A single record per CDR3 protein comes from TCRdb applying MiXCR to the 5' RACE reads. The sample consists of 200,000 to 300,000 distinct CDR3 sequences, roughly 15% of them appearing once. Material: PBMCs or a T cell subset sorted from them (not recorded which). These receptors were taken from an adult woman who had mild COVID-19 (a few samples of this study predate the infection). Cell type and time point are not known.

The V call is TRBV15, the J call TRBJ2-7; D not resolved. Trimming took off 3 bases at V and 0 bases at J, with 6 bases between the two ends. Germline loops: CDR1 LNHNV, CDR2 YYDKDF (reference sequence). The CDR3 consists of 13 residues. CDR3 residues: CATSRQNSYEQYF. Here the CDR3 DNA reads TGTGCCACCAGCAGGCAGAACTCCTACGAGCAGTACTTC.

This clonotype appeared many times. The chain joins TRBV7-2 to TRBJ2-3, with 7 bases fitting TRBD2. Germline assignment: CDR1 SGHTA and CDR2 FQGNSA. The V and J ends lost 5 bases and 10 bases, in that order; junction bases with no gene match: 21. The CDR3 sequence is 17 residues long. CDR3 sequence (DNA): TGTGCCAGCAGCAGGCCTCTTTTGGGCGGGAGTTATGGTCCGCAGTATTTT. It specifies CASSRPLLGGSYGPQYF.

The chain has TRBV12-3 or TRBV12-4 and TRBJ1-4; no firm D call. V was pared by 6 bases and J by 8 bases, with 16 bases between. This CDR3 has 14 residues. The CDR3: CASSQDGSREKLFF. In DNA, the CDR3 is TGTGCCAGCAGCCAGGACGGTTCTAGGGAAAAACTGTTTTTT.

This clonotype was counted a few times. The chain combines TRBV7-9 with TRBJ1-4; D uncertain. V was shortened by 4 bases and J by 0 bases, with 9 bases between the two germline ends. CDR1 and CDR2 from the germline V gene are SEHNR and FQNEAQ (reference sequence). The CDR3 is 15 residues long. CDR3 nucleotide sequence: TGTGCCAGCAGCTGGTATGAGGCAACTAATGAAAAACTGTTTTTT. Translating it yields CASSWYEATNEKLFF.